This T cell receptor (beta chain) was sequenced during a study of T cells in Graves' hyperthyroidism and ophthalmopathy. Comment on this clonotype: Its antigen is still unknown. Possible read error: a much larger clone is one base away.

Study outcomes and limitations: Blood shared most expanded thyroid clonotypes above 0.001. Model predictions of ophthalmopathy came a median 6.5 months before onset.

This CDR3 has 14 residues. The germline gives CDR1 DFQATT, CDR2 SNEGSKA (reference sequence). Amplified regions were TCR beta CDR3 sequences from RNA transcripts. An initial round of RT-PCR targeting the TCR CDR3 relied on the HTBI primer set. TCRdb called the multiplex PCR reads again in MiXCR, with one record for every CDR3 protein. Among about 500,000 distinct CDR3 sequences listed, 15% to 20% were seen once. The source material was blood. This sequence was found in a woman aged 30 to 39 with Graves' ophthalmopathy. The chain couples TRBV20-1 to TRBJ1-4; D not certain. The CDR3 DNA is TGCAGTGCTCAAAAGTTTGGGTCGCCGGAAAAACTGTCTTTT. The encoded protein is CSAQKFGSPEKLSF.